The 9 T cell receptor beta chains below were found in one sample sequenced in a study of cytomegalovirus exposure and HLA in healthy donors. The PCR contained 60 Vbeta and 13 Jbeta primers. TCRdb's table, derived via immunoSEQ multiplex PCR, lists solely in-frame clones and lacks some. This table holds about 190,000 clones, roughly 80% found once. The sample was PBMCs. Receptor source: a woman between 25 and 40 years old in good health and CMV-seropositive.

The chain combines TRBV7-8 with TRBJ2-7, with TRBD2 identical over 8 bases. V was clipped by 5 bases and J by 1 base; unmatched bases: 7. Germline CDR1 reads SGHVS; CDR2 reads FQNEAQ. This CDR3 region has 15 residues. This CDR3 is CASSTSTSGSYEQYF. CDR3 in DNA: TGTGCCAGCAGCACCTCTACTAGCGGTTCCTACGAGCAGTACTTC. Filled out from reference TRBV7-8 and TRBJ2-7, the complete variable domain reads GAGVSQSPRYKVAKRGQDVALRCDPISGHVSLFWYQQALGQGPEFLTYFQNEAQLDKSGLPSDRFFAERPEGSVSTLKIQRTQQEDSAVYLCASSTSTSGSYEQYFGPGTRLTVT.

This clone turned up a few times. V usage is TRBV5-1 and J usage is TRBJ2-7, with D possibly matching TRBD2 (5 bases). The germline gives CDR1 SGHRS, CDR2 YFSETQ. The CDR3 spans 15 residues. Deletions cut 7 bases from V and 3 bases from J, with 20 bases between. The CDR3 bases are TGCGCCAGCGCCCTGGGGAGAGGTGGCTTCTACGAGCAGTACTTC. It yields the protein CASALGRGGFYEQYF.

This sequence joins TRBV14 and TRBJ2-7; D is undetermined. The V gene's germline CDR1 is SGHDN and CDR2 FVKESK. Trimming cost V 6 bases and J 4 bases, with 16 bases left between them. This CDR3 spans 14 amino acids. The CDR3 loop reads CASSQKPWAYEQYF. The CDR3 DNA follows: TGTGCCAGCAGTCAAAAACCGTGGGCGTACGAGCAGTACTTC.

This clone was seen only once. The CDR3 region is CASSLGIVLAGSSTDTQYF. The CDR3 nucleotides read TGTGCCAGCAGCTTAGGGATCGTACTAGCGGGATCCTCCACAGATACGCAGTATTTT. This chain links TRBV11-3 with TRBJ2-3, with 10 nucleotides matching TRBD2. Germline V lookup: CDR1 SGHNT, CDR2 YENEEA. The ends lost 1 base at V and 2 bases at J; junction bases unmatched: 12. The CDR3 is made up of 19 amino acids.

DNA of the CDR3: TGTGCCAGCAGTTTATCGTCTAGTGGTGAGCAGTTCTTC. Translation: CASSLSSSGEQFF. The rearrangement joins TRBV27 to TRBJ2-1; no clear D gene. Germline CDR1 MNHEY, CDR2 SMNVEV (reference sequence). V shed 0 bases and J shed 9 bases, with 9 bases lying between them. The CDR3 covers 13 residues.

V gene TRBV5-1 combines with J gene TRBJ1-3; the D gene is possibly TRBD1 (5 bases). Germline CDR1 reads SGHRS; CDR2 reads YFSETQ. The CDR3 sequence is 14 residues long. V lost 4 bases and J 0 bases, leaving 8 bases between the germline ends. CDR3 nucleotides: TGCGCCAGCAGCGGGGGGGGCTCTGGAAACACCATATATTTT. Its translation is CASSGGGSGNTIYF. Together with reference TRBV5-1 and TRBJ1-3, the CDR3 gives the full variable domain: KAGVTQTPRYLIKTRGQQVTLSCSPISGHRSVSWYQQTPGQGLQFLFEYFSETQRNKGNFPGRFSGRQFSNSRSEMNVSTLELGDSALYLCASSGGGSGNTIYFGEGSWLTVV.

The chain combines TRBV7-9 with TRBJ2-7; 9 bases are a match to TRBD2. V shed 5 bases, J shed 0 bases, and the junction held 2 bases outside the gene matches. Germline lookup yields CDR1 SEHNR and CDR2 FQNEAQ (reference sequence). This CDR3 is built from 14 residues. The chain's CDR3 is CASSPSGISYEQYF. CDR3 DNA sequence: TGTGCCAGCAGCCCTAGCGGGATCTCCTACGAGCAGTACTTC.

The CDR3, as DNA: TGTGCCAGCAGCCCCCGACTAGCGCCCTACGAGCAGTACTTC. It yields the protein CASSPRLAPYEQYF. The V and J genes are TRBV9 and TRBJ2-7; 8 positions agree with TRBD2. The junction had 5 bases not matched to a gene; V was cut back by 4 bases and J by 2 bases. Germline loops: CDR1 SGDLS, CDR2 YYNGEE. The CDR3 length is 14 residues.

The chain uses TRBV4-1 and TRBJ1-4, with 9 bases identical to TRBD1. The CDR3 runs to 16 residues. V shed 0 bases, J shed 9 bases, and the junction held 8 bases outside the gene matches. CDR1 is MGHRA and CDR2 is YSYEKL in the germline V gene. The CDR3 loop reads CASSQDGNRGQKKLFF. As DNA, the CDR3 is TGCGCCAGCAGCCAAGATGGTAACAGGGGGCAGAAAAAACTGTTTTTT.